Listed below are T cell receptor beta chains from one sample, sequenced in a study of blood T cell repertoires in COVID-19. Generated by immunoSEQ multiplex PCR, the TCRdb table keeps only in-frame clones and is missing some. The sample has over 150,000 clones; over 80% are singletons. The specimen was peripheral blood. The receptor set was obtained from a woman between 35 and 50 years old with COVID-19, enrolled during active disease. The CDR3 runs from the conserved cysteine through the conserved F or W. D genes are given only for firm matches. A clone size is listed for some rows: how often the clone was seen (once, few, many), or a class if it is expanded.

cdr3_nt: TGTGCCAGCAGCTTAGGATCCGACACCTTTGACAATGAGCAGTTCTTC
cdr3_aa: CASSLGSDTFDNEQFF
v_call: TRBV11-3
clone_size: .
d_call: .
j_call: TRBJ2-1

cdr3_nt: TGTGCCAGCAGCTTAGCTAGCGGACCTTCTAGCACAGATACGCAGTATTTT
cdr3_aa: CASSLASGPSSTDTQYF
v_call: TRBV7-9
clone_size: .
d_call: .
j_call: TRBJ2-3

cdr3_nt: TGTGCCAGCAGCCAAGATTACCGGGGATCAACTAATGAAAAACTGTTTTTT
cdr3_aa: CASSQDYRGSTNEKLFF
v_call: TRBV3-1/TRBV3-2
clone_size: .
d_call: .
j_call: TRBJ1-4

cdr3_nt: TGTGCCAGCAGAACTACACCGACAGGGGCCGGCTACACCTTC
cdr3_aa: CASRTTPTGAGYTF
v_call: TRBV28
clone_size: .
d_call: TRBD1
j_call: TRBJ1-2

cdr3_nt: TGCGCCAGCAGCCCAACCGGGACAGGGACGCTAAGTAACTATGGCTACACCTTC
cdr3_aa: CASSPTGTGTLSNYGYTF
v_call: TRBV5-1
clone_size: .
d_call: TRBD1
j_call: TRBJ1-2

cdr3_nt: TGTGCCAGCCGGAACAGGGTGGCGGGGGGGCTTTACGAGCAGTACTTC
cdr3_aa: CASRNRVAGGLYEQYF
v_call: TRBV2
clone_size: once
d_call: TRBD2
j_call: TRBJ2-7

cdr3_nt: TGTGCCAGCAGCCTTGACATTTCCGGGACTAGCGGACGCTCCTACGAGCAGTACTTC
cdr3_aa: CASSLDISGTSGRSYEQYF
v_call: TRBV5-4
clone_size: few
d_call: TRBD2
j_call: TRBJ2-7

cdr3_nt: TGCGCCAGCAGTGAGTTACTAGCGGGAGTTCGGAATGAGCAGTTCTTC
cdr3_aa: CASSELLAGVRNEQFF
v_call: TRBV10-1
clone_size: .
d_call: TRBD2
j_call: TRBJ2-1

cdr3_nt: TGTGCCAGCAGCCCCCGACAGGGGGCGTACAATGAGCAGTTCTTC
cdr3_aa: CASSPRQGAYNEQFF
v_call: TRBV7-6
clone_size: .
d_call: TRBD1
j_call: TRBJ2-1

cdr3_nt: TGTGCCAGCAGCGCAGGGACTAGCGGGAGGTACGAGCAGTACTTC
cdr3_aa: CASSAGTSGRYEQYF
v_call: TRBV9
clone_size: .
d_call: TRBD2
j_call: TRBJ2-7

cdr3_nt: TGTGCCAGCAGCTCACAGCTGAGGAACACTGAAGCTTTCTTT
cdr3_aa: CASSSQLRNTEAFF
v_call: TRBV11-1
clone_size: few
d_call: .
j_call: TRBJ1-1

cdr3_nt: TGTGCCAGCAGTGACCACGCCGGGACAGGGTCCGATGAGCAGTTCTTC
cdr3_aa: CASSDHAGTGSDEQFF
v_call: TRBV25-1
clone_size: .
d_call: TRBD1
j_call: TRBJ2-1

cdr3_nt: TGTGCCACCGGAAGTCACAGGAAAAATGAAAAACTGTTTTTT
cdr3_aa: CATGSHRKNEKLFF
v_call: TRBV24-1
clone_size: .
d_call: .
j_call: TRBJ1-4

cdr3_nt: TGTGCCAGCAGCCCCCGGCAGGGGATGAACACTGAAGCTTTCTTT
cdr3_aa: CASSPRQGMNTEAFF
v_call: TRBV14
clone_size: .
d_call: .
j_call: TRBJ1-1

cdr3_nt: TGCGCCAGCAGCTTGGCAAGTGGGGCCGGTGGAAACACCATATATTTT
cdr3_aa: CASSLASGAGGNTIYF
v_call: TRBV5-1
clone_size: .
d_call: .
j_call: TRBJ1-3

cdr3_nt: TGTGCCAGCACGGTGATGGGCAGTAGCACAGATACGCAGTATTTT
cdr3_aa: CASTVMGSSTDTQYF
v_call: TRBV2
clone_size: .
d_call: .
j_call: TRBJ2-3

cdr3_nt: TGTGCCACCAGTGTAGCGGAACTCAATCAGCCCCAGCATTTT
cdr3_aa: CATSVAELNQPQHF
v_call: TRBV24-1
clone_size: few
d_call: .
j_call: TRBJ1-5

cdr3_nt: TGTGCCAGCAGCAAGAGCGGGGGCTTCTCCTACGAGCAGTACTTC
cdr3_aa: CASSKSGGFSYEQYF
v_call: TRBV21-1
clone_size: once
d_call: .
j_call: TRBJ2-7

cdr3_nt: TGTGCCATCAGTGAGTCAGCAGGCCCTTTCTTT
cdr3_aa: CAISESAGPFF
v_call: TRBV10-3
clone_size: .
d_call: .
j_call: TRBJ1-1

cdr3_nt: TGTGCCAGCACCACCGGGACAGGGAACACTGAAGCTTTCTTT
cdr3_aa: CASTTGTGNTEAFF
v_call: TRBV7-3
clone_size: .
d_call: TRBD1
j_call: TRBJ1-1

cdr3_nt: TGTGCCAGCAGCCGCGAAGAGGCCTACAATGAGCAGTTCTTC
cdr3_aa: CASSREEAYNEQFF
v_call: TRBV7-3
clone_size: .
d_call: .
j_call: TRBJ2-1

cdr3_nt: TGTGCCACCCCCACAGAAAGGGGAGGTCGTAATTCACCCCTCCACTTT
cdr3_aa: CATPTERGGRNSPLHF
v_call: TRBV28
clone_size: .
d_call: .
j_call: TRBJ1-6

cdr3_nt: TGTGCCAGCAGGGGTTGGGCGCCAACTAATGAAAAACTGTTTTTT
cdr3_aa: CASRGWAPTNEKLFF
v_call: TRBV2
clone_size: .
d_call: .
j_call: TRBJ1-4

cdr3_nt: TGTGCCAGCAGCCGGGACTCCATTAACACCGGGGAGCTGTTTTTT
cdr3_aa: CASSRDSINTGELFF
v_call: TRBV14
clone_size: .
d_call: .
j_call: TRBJ2-2

cdr3_nt: TGTGCCAGCAGCAAAATGAGGGCTAGCGGGGGCCCTAGCTCTGGGGCCAACGTCCTGACTTTC
cdr3_aa: CASSKMRASGGPSSGANVLTF
v_call: TRBV21-1
clone_size: .
d_call: .
j_call: TRBJ2-6

cdr3_nt: TGTGCCAGCAGGTCCGGGACAGCAAATTCACCCCTCCACTTT
cdr3_aa: CASRSGTANSPLHF
v_call: TRBV27
clone_size: few
d_call: TRBD1
j_call: TRBJ1-6

cdr3_nt: TGTGCCAGCAGTTGGACAGTTCACTACGAGCAGTACTTC
cdr3_aa: CASSWTVHYEQYF
v_call: TRBV6-2/TRBV6-3
clone_size: once
d_call: .
j_call: TRBJ2-7

cdr3_nt: TGTGCCAGCAGCCCCGAGGTCGAGTGGGTAAAACTGTTTTTT
cdr3_aa: CASSPEVEWVKLFF
v_call: TRBV7-9
clone_size: .
d_call: .
j_call: TRBJ1-4

cdr3_nt: TGTGCCAGCAGTTCCACTAGAGCGGGAGGGGGGGAGACCCAGTACTTC
cdr3_aa: CASSSTRAGGGETQYF
v_call: TRBV6-6
clone_size: .
d_call: TRBD2
j_call: TRBJ2-5

cdr3_nt: TGCGCCAGCAGCTTTCCCGGGGCTGAAGCTTTCTTT
cdr3_aa: CASSFPGAEAFF
v_call: TRBV5-1
clone_size: once
d_call: .
j_call: TRBJ1-1

cdr3_nt: TGTGCCAGCAGCTACCCTGGCGGGAACTACGAGCAGTACTTC
cdr3_aa: CASSYPGGNYEQYF
v_call: TRBV7-9
clone_size: .
d_call: .
j_call: TRBJ2-7

cdr3_nt: TGTGCCACCAGTGACCCGGCCTACAGGGGGAGAGGCACAGATACGCAGTATTTT
cdr3_aa: CATSDPAYRGRGTDTQYF
v_call: TRBV24-1
clone_size: .
d_call: TRBD1
j_call: TRBJ2-3

cdr3_nt: TGTGCCAGCAGTTCCTGGGACATGGGGAACACTGAAGCTTTCTTT
cdr3_aa: CASSSWDMGNTEAFF
v_call: TRBV27
clone_size: few
d_call: .
j_call: TRBJ1-1

cdr3_nt: TGCGCCAGCAGCCAGGAAGGAGGGACAGGGCGGAGGGAGCAGTACTTC
cdr3_aa: CASSQEGGTGRREQYF
v_call: TRBV4-1
clone_size: .
d_call: TRBD1
j_call: TRBJ2-7

cdr3_nt: TGTGCCAGTAGGCTGTCAACGGCGGCTAACTATGGCTACACCTTC
cdr3_aa: CASRLSTAANYGYTF
v_call: TRBV19
clone_size: .
d_call: .
j_call: TRBJ1-2

cdr3_nt: TGTGCCAGCAGTTCCCAACAGCCCCAGCATTTT
cdr3_aa: CASSSQQPQHF
v_call: TRBV28
clone_size: .
d_call: .
j_call: TRBJ1-5

cdr3_nt: TGTGCCAGCAGCAACGGTGGGGGCGTAGGCTCCTACGAGCAGTACTTC
cdr3_aa: CASSNGGGVGSYEQYF
v_call: TRBV9
clone_size: .
d_call: .
j_call: TRBJ2-7

cdr3_nt: TGTGCCAGCAGTGGGGGGGACTACGGCTACAATGAGCAGTTCTTC
cdr3_aa: CASSGGDYGYNEQFF
v_call: TRBV25-1
clone_size: .
d_call: TRBD2
j_call: TRBJ2-1

cdr3_nt: TGTGCCACCAGTGAGGGAAAAGGGACAGGAAACACTGAAGCTTTCTTT
cdr3_aa: CATSEGKGTGNTEAFF
v_call: TRBV24-1
clone_size: .
d_call: TRBD1
j_call: TRBJ1-1

cdr3_nt: TGCAGCGTGAGGACAGGGACCCAATATGGCTACACCTTC
cdr3_aa: CSVRTGTQYGYTF
v_call: TRBV29-1
clone_size: .
d_call: TRBD1
j_call: TRBJ1-2

cdr3_nt: TGTGCCAGCAGCTTATTAGCGGGAGACCTGGACAATGAGCAGTTCTTC
cdr3_aa: CASSLLAGDLDNEQFF
v_call: TRBV9
clone_size: .
d_call: TRBD2
j_call: TRBJ2-1

cdr3_nt: TGTGCCAGTAGTTATACCCGACAGGTCAATCAGCCCCAGCATTTT
cdr3_aa: CASSYTRQVNQPQHF
v_call: TRBV19
clone_size: .
d_call: .
j_call: TRBJ1-5

cdr3_nt: TGTGCCAGCAGTTCCCGACAGGGGGCAGCCGGGGAGCTGTTTTTT
cdr3_aa: CASSSRQGAAGELFF
v_call: TRBV27
clone_size: .
d_call: TRBD1
j_call: TRBJ2-2

cdr3_nt: TGTGCCAGTAGTATTCTGGCGGAGGGCAATCAGCCCCAGCATTTT
cdr3_aa: CASSILAEGNQPQHF
v_call: TRBV19
clone_size: .
d_call: .
j_call: TRBJ1-5

cdr3_nt: TGTGCCAGCGACCTACTAGGGGGAGAGCTCACCGGGGAGCTGTTTTTT
cdr3_aa: CASDLLGGELTGELFF
v_call: TRBV7-3
clone_size: once
d_call: .
j_call: TRBJ2-2

cdr3_nt: TGTGCCAGCAGTTTAGCATCCGGGCGGGGGGCTTTCTTT
cdr3_aa: CASSLASGRGAFF
v_call: TRBV12-3/TRBV12-4
clone_size: .
d_call: .
j_call: TRBJ1-1

cdr3_nt: TGTGCCAGCAGCTCCCAGGGGTCTCGGGTAGAGACCCAGTACTTC
cdr3_aa: CASSSQGSRVETQYF
v_call: TRBV7-6
clone_size: .
d_call: .
j_call: TRBJ2-5

cdr3_nt: TGTGCCAGTACCCGTCGCGGGGCTACAGATACGCAGTATTTT
cdr3_aa: CASTRRGATDTQYF
v_call: TRBV19
clone_size: .
d_call: .
j_call: TRBJ2-3

cdr3_nt: TGTGCCAGCAGTTTGGGGGCCCCGGGCCGGGGTGGCTACACCTTC
cdr3_aa: CASSLGAPGRGGYTF
v_call: TRBV27
clone_size: .
d_call: .
j_call: TRBJ1-2

cdr3_nt: TGTGCCAGCAGCTTACGGTGGAACACTGAAGCTTTCTTT
cdr3_aa: CASSLRWNTEAFF
v_call: TRBV7-3
clone_size: once
d_call: .
j_call: TRBJ1-1

cdr3_nt: TGTGCCAGCAGCTTAGTCGGGGGGTCCGAGCAGTACTTC
cdr3_aa: CASSLVGGSEQYF
v_call: TRBV11-2
clone_size: .
d_call: TRBD2
j_call: TRBJ2-7

cdr3_nt: TGTGCCAGAAGCATCCGACTGACCTCTTTAAGCTATGGCTACACCTTC
cdr3_aa: CARSIRLTSLSYGYTF
v_call: TRBV5-3
clone_size: .
d_call: .
j_call: TRBJ1-2

cdr3_nt: TGTGCCAGCAGTCCCGGGACATTCACTGGAAACACCATATATTTT
cdr3_aa: CASSPGTFTGNTIYF
v_call: TRBV27
clone_size: .
d_call: .
j_call: TRBJ1-3

cdr3_nt: TGTGCCATCCAGCGGGAGCTCTATCAAGAGACCCAGTACTTC
cdr3_aa: CAIQRELYQETQYF
v_call: TRBV2
clone_size: .
d_call: TRBD2
j_call: TRBJ2-5

cdr3_nt: TGTGCCAGTAGTGCGCAGGGGGCTGGGGCCAACGTCCTGACTTTC
cdr3_aa: CASSAQGAGANVLTF
v_call: TRBV19
clone_size: .
d_call: TRBD1
j_call: TRBJ2-6